Detailed here is one T cell receptor (beta chain). Its antigen remains unknown. As to time point: week 35, safety follow-up. In the vaccine, a single dose held 300 ug of the mutant IDH1 20-mer peptide, along with topical imiquimod. Germline V CDR1 and CDR2: SGHRS, YFSETQ. Trimming cost V 0 bases and J 0 bases; bases outside gene matches: 5. This CDR3 comprises 16 residues. The data belong to a study of a mutant IDH1 vaccine in newly diagnosed glioma. The overall study: Investigators started vaccination 4-6 weeks after radiotherapy alone, or with temozolomide cycles. Whole-study findings and limits: It seemed that pseudoprogression was not linked to changes in the top peripheral T cell clonotypes.

The method was immunoSEQ multiplex PCR; TCRdb's version includes in-frame clones alone and lacks a portion of them. Of roughly 52,000 clones in the sample, 60% to 85% were seen once. This sequence joins TRBV5-1 and TRBJ2-5; 7 positions match TRBD2. This receptor was taken from a middle-aged man with glioma. The source material was PBMCs, sampled from a glioma patient whose treatment included an IDH1 peptide vaccine. The CDR3 protein is CASSLAGLADQETQYF. The CDR3 nucleotides read TGCGCCAGCAGCTTGGCTGGGCTAGCGGACCAAGAGACCCAGTACTTC.